The 22 T cell receptor beta chains in this list originate from one sample, sequenced in a study of blood T cell repertoires in COVID-19. Profiled with immunoSEQ multiplex PCR; TCRdb holds only in-frame clones, not every one. Among about 180,000 clones listed, roughly nine tenths were seen once. Material for sequencing was PBMCs or T cells enriched from blood (not recorded which). The receptors derive from a human donor with acute COVID-19. The donor label of this sample is uncertain.

This clone was observed once. The chain couples TRBV7-9 to TRBJ2-7; D unclear. The CDR3 contains 14 residues. V lost 1 base, J lost 3 bases, and 10 bases lay in between. CDR1 SEHNR and CDR2 FQNEAQ come from the germline V gene (reference sequence). The CDR3 protein is CASSLEAGFYEQYF. The CDR3, as DNA: TGTGCCAGCAGCTTAGAGGCAGGATTCTACGAGCAGTACTTC.

The chain uses TRBV5-4 and TRBJ1-2; 8 bases match TRBD1. Germline trimming cut 3 bases from V and 3 bases from J; bases unmatched to any gene: 1. Per germline, CDR1 SGHNT and CDR2 YYREEE (reference sequence). This CDR3 region has 13 residues. The CDR3 loop is CASSSGQDYGYTF. In nucleotides, the CDR3 is TGTGCCAGCAGCTCGGGACAGGACTATGGCTACACCTTC.

The CDR3 bases are TGCGCCAGCAGCCGCTCGGGGACAGGGGGCGCCCCTAACTATGGCTACACCTTC. As protein: CASSRSGTGGAPNYGYTF. The rearrangement links TRBV4-1 to TRBJ1-2; 12 bases are shared with TRBD1. The germline gives CDR1 MGHRA, CDR2 YSYEKL. CDR3 length: 18 residues. J was trimmed by 0 bases and V by 4 bases; bases with no gene match: 9.

The chain recombines TRBV19 with TRBJ1-3, with 7 bases that match TRBD1. CDR1 is LNHDA, CDR2 SQIVND, per germline (reference sequence). This CDR3 region has 16 residues. J was trimmed by 0 bases and V by 7 bases; bases with no gene match: 9. The CDR3 loop is CASNAPGQFSGNTIYF. The CDR3, as DNA: TGTGCCAGTAATGCACCGGGACAGTTCTCTGGAAACACCATATATTTT.

The chain joins TRBV23-1 to TRBJ1-2, with TRBD1 as a possible D gene (5 bases). TRBV23-1 is designated an ORF whose function remains uncertain. The V end was cut by 3 bases, the J end by 2 bases, with 19 bases between. The CDR3 is 17 amino acids. The CDR3 spells CASSHHGTTTGNYGYTF. CDR3 coding DNA: TGCGCCAGCAGTCATCACGGAACGACAACAGGAAACTATGGCTACACCTTC.

The CDR3 DNA sequence: TGTGCCAGCAGCGTAGGGGCAGGGGGATACGAGCAGTACTTC. This gives the protein CASSVGAGGYEQYF. This chain connects TRBV9 to TRBJ2-7, with 7 positions matching TRBD1. The length of the CDR3 is 14 residues. Germline CDR1 SGDLS, CDR2 YYNGEE. The V and J ends lost 0 bases and 4 bases, in that order; junction bases with no gene match: 4.

The V and J genes are TRBV27 and TRBJ2-7; tentatively, D is TRBD1 (5 bases). Trimming shortened V by 0 bases and J by 4 bases, and 10 bases separated the two germline ends. From germline, CDR1 is MNHEY and CDR2 SMNVEV (reference sequence). The CDR3 covers 14 residues. In nucleotides, the CDR3 is TGTGCCAGCAGTTTATCGTACCAGGGTTACGAGCAGTACTTC. Protein sequence: CASSLSYQGYEQYF.

This clone was observed a single time. V gene TRBV5-1 combines with J gene TRBJ1-1; 9 bases map to TRBD1. The CDR3 is 15 residues long. The germline CDR1 and CDR2 sequences are SGHRS and YFSETQ. Unmatched junction bases numbered 5, after V lost 0 bases and J lost 5 bases. CDR3 bases: TGCGCCAGCAGCTTGGGGGGACAGGGAGGTACTGAAGCTTTCTTT. This sequence encodes CASSLGGQGGTEAFF. Full variable domain (remainder filled in from reference TRBV5-1 and TRBJ1-1): KAGVTQTPRYLIKTRGQQVTLSCSPISGHRSVSWYQQTPGQGLQFLFEYFSETQRNKGNFPGRFSGRQFSNSRSEMNVSTLELGDSALYLCASSLGGQGGTEAFFGQGTRLTVV.

This chain uses TRBV10-3 with TRBJ2-3, with D unclear. This CDR3 region has 13 residues. The germline CDR1 and CDR2 sequences are ENHRY and SYGVKD. The V gene lost 3 bases and the J gene lost 0 bases, with 4 bases spanning the gap. DNA of the CDR3: TGTGCCATCAGTGATCGGAGCACAGATACGCAGTATTTT. Amino acids: CAISDRSTDTQYF.

V and J are TRBV6-5 and TRBJ1-2; 8 positions agree with TRBD1. The CDR3 is 15 residues long. The germline gives CDR1 MNHEY, CDR2 SVGAGI. The trim removed 7 bases at V and 4 bases at J, leaving 11 bases unmatched. This CDR3 reads CASTRQDRDGYGYTF. The CDR3 nucleotides read TGTGCCAGCACCCGCCAGGACAGGGACGGCTATGGCTACACCTTC.

The chain is built from TRBV18 and TRBJ2-2, with TRBD2 as a possible D gene (5 bases). Trimming removed 6 bases from V and 4 bases from J, with 18 bases in between. The CDR3 consists of 16 residues. From germline, CDR1 is KGHSH and CDR2 LQKENI. CDR3 DNA: TGTGCCAGCTCGTTAACTAGTTCCGGGCCCACCGGGGAGCTGTTTTTT. Translated, it gives CASSLTSSGPTGELFF.

V and J are TRBV30 and TRBJ2-5; D might be TRBD1 (5 bases). Germline CDR1 and CDR2: GTSNPN and SVGIG (reference sequence). The CDR3 runs to 15 residues. Trimming took off 8 bases at V and 4 bases at J, with 23 bases between the two ends. The CDR3 reads CARQSKDRGRETQYF. For the CDR3, the DNA is TGTGCCCGACAATCGAAAGACAGAGGCCGAGAGACCCAGTACTTC.

The chain recombines TRBV3-1 (or the pseudogene TRBV3-2) with TRBJ1-2, with D unresolved. The V and J ends lost 2 bases and 7 bases respectively, with 5 bases between them. The CDR3 covers 11 residues. In germline, CDR1 is LGHDT, CDR2 YNNKEL (reference sequence). Here the CDR3 reads CASSQLSGYTF. The CDR3 DNA is TGTGCCAGCAGCCAACTTTCTGGCTACACCTTC.

The chain employs TRBV3-1 (or the pseudogene TRBV3-2) and TRBJ2-7; D call uncertain. This CDR3 spans 12 amino acids. V lost 4 bases, J lost 1 base, and 5 bases lay in between. The germline V gene has CDR1 LGHDT and CDR2 YNNKEL (reference sequence). Written as DNA, the CDR3 is TGTGCCAGCAGCCTCAGGTCCTACGAGCAGTACTTC. The encoded protein is CASSLRSYEQYF.

The chain recombines TRBV18 with TRBJ2-3, with TRBD1 matching over 8 bases. V was clipped by 3 bases and J by 2 bases; unmatched bases: 7. This CDR3 spans 16 amino acids. Germline lookup yields CDR1 KGHSH and CDR2 LQKENI. For the CDR3, the DNA is TGTGCCAGCTCACCCCCGGGACAGGAGTACACAGATACGCAGTATTTT. Translation: CASSPPGQEYTDTQYF.

The chain joins TRBV12-3 or TRBV12-4 to TRBJ1-4; D unresolved. CDR3 length: 12 amino acids. Trimming removed 3 bases from V and 12 bases from J, with 11 bases in between. CDR3 amino acids: CASSFRLLELFF. The DNA of the CDR3 is TGTGCCAGCAGTTTCAGGTTACTGGAACTGTTTTTT.

The J gene is TRBJ1-1, the V gene TRBV19; 7 bases are shared with TRBD1. V was pared by 8 bases and J by 4 bases, with 7 bases of the junction left unmatched. The germline gives CDR1 LNHDA, CDR2 SQIVND (reference sequence). The CDR3 spans 13 residues. The DNA for the CDR3 is TGTGCCAGTCAAGGGGGACAGCTCACTGAAGCTTTCTTT. Its protein is CASQGGQLTEAFF.

The chain carries TRBV19 and TRBJ2-7, with TRBD1 identical over 8 bases. With V trimmed by 1 base and J by 5 bases, 7 bases remained unmatched. Germline V gives CDR1 LNHDA, CDR2 SQIVND (reference sequence). The CDR3 spans 15 residues. The CDR3 sequence is CASSIGLTGAHEQYF. In DNA form, the CDR3 reads TGTGCCAGTAGTATAGGTTTGACAGGGGCGCACGAGCAGTACTTC.

The chain has TRBV9 and TRBJ1-2; tentative D call: TRBD1 (6 bases). V gave up 4 bases and J gave up 4 bases, with 17 bases separating them. This CDR3 has 15 amino acids. The germline V gene has CDR1 SGDLS and CDR2 YYNGEE. CDR3 sequence: CASSPGLDRIYGYTF. CDR3 nucleotide sequence: TGTGCCAGCAGCCCCGGGTTGGACAGAATCTATGGCTACACCTTC.

The V and J genes are TRBV7-6 and TRBJ2-3; no clear D. V was trimmed by 0 bases and J by 2 bases, leaving 18 bases between them. CDR3 length equals 18 residues. Germline loops: CDR1 SGHVS, CDR2 FNYEAQ. The CDR3 bases are TGTGCCAGCAGCTTAGCGCCTGGTTCGGCAGGCCCCACAGATACGCAGTATTTT. Translation gives CASSLAPGSAGPTDTQYF.

The V call is TRBV29-1, the J call TRBJ2-7; 7 nucleotides line up with TRBD1. V gave up 4 bases and J gave up 2 bases; unmatched junction bases: 8. The germline V gene encodes CDR1 SQVTM and CDR2 ANQGSEA. This CDR3 has 14 residues. In DNA, the CDR3 is TGCAGCGTTGGTAAGGGGGCACCGGCCTACGAGCAGTACTTC. This gives the protein CSVGKGAPAYEQYF.

This chain links TRBV11-2 with TRBJ1-2; a possible D gene is TRBD1 (5 bases). This CDR3 region has 13 residues. Germline V gene lookup returns CDR1 SGHAT and CDR2 FQNNGV. V dropped 5 bases and J dropped 8 bases, with 15 bases sitting between them. The DNA of the CDR3 is TGTGCCAGCAGCGCCCCAGGGTCCGGGGGCTACACCTTC. As protein: CASSAPGSGGYTF.